This T cell receptor beta chain is drawn from a study of blood T cell repertoires in COVID-19. Study details: The samples span acute and convalescent COVID-19 from the United States, Italy and Spain. The cDNA or gDNA used as material had been derived from T cells, B-cell-depleted T cells, or PBMCs.

Produced via immunoSEQ multiplex PCR; TCRdb's table is partial and in-frame only. The top ten hold 0.75% to 0.9% of the sample, which has around 210,000 clones, around 85% seen once. The germline V gene encodes CDR1 WNHNN and CDR2 SYGVQD (reference sequence). The CDR3 is 13 amino acids. V gave up 8 bases and J gave up 4 bases, with 12 bases separating them. The sequence was obtained from a woman in her 70s with acute or convalescent COVID-19. The chain couples TRBV10-1 to TRBJ1-3; D is uncertain. The sequencing sample was made of peripheral blood. The chain's CDR3 is CASQGGSGNTIYF. DNA of the CDR3: TGCGCCAGCCAAGGAGGCTCGGGAAACACCATATATTTT.